The 21 T cell receptor beta chains below all came from one sample that was sequenced in a study of CD8 T cells in Susac syndrome. With random hexamers, 0.5 to 1 ug RNA was reverse transcribed. From the immunoSEQ multiplex PCR reads, TCRdb called clonotypes with MiXCR, one entry per CDR3 protein. The table includes a few hundred thousand distinct CDR3 sequences, 92% detected once. Source material: CD8+ T cells from PBMCs. Receptor source: a human donor with multiple sclerosis.

V is TRBV4-1 and J is TRBJ2-1, with TRBD2 matching 7 bases. This CDR3 region has 13 residues. Germline lookup yields CDR1 MGHRA and CDR2 YSYEKL. V shed 3 bases, J shed 12 bases, and the junction held 8 bases outside the gene matches. CDR3 in amino acids: CASSQETGEGQFF. The CDR3, as DNA: TGCGCCAGCAGCCAGGAAACGGGGGAGGGGCAGTTCTTC.

The CDR3 loop is CSVEDPRGLAGELFF. The DNA of the CDR3 is TGCAGCGTTGAAGATCCTAGGGGGCTGGCCGGGGAGCTGTTTTTT. The chain carries TRBV29-1 and TRBJ2-2, with TRBD1 matching over 7 bases. From germline, CDR1 is SQVTM and CDR2 ANQGSEA. The V segment lost 0 bases and the J segment 6 bases; nucleotides outside the gene matches: 7. The CDR3 consists of 15 residues.

V and J are TRBV30 and TRBJ2-1; D gene unclear. V was cut by 3 bases and J by 0 bases, with 12 bases left in between. The V gene's germline CDR1 is GTSNPN and CDR2 SVGIG (reference sequence). The CDR3 sequence is 15 residues long. The CDR3 loop reads CAWRIDPGSYNEQFF. The CDR3 DNA reads TGTGCCTGGAGGATAGACCCAGGCTCCTACAATGAGCAGTTCTTC.

The chain employs TRBV10-3 and TRBJ2-1, with D perhaps matching TRBD2 (5 bases). Germline-derived CDR1 and CDR2 are ENHRY and SYGVKD. The CDR3 has 14 residues. The V gene lost 8 bases and the J gene lost 0 bases, with 11 bases spanning the gap. The CDR3 DNA reads TGTGCCATCGGACCGGGGAGCTCCTACAATGAGCAGTTCTTC. It encodes CAIGPGSSYNEQFF.

This rearrangement joins TRBV9 to TRBJ2-5, with TRBD2 as a possible D gene (5 bases). In germline, CDR1 is SGDLS, CDR2 YYNGEE. The CDR3 loop spans 14 amino acids. V gave up 3 bases and J gave up 5 bases, with 14 bases separating them. CDR3 in DNA: TGTGCCAGCAGCGCGGACTTATTGGGGGAGACCCAGTACTTC. It yields the protein CASSADLLGETQYF.

This clonotype has only a few counts. Germline is not matched at one junction end, which may reflect a read error. V and J are TRBV7-7 and TRBJ2-7; a weak D match, TRBD1 (5 bases). CDR1 and CDR2 from the germline V gene are SSHAT and FNYEAQ (reference sequence). The CDR3 spans 14 residues. The CDR3 sequence: CASSLEQGSYEQYF. CDR3 bases: TGTGCTAGCAGCTTAGAGCAGGGTTCCTACGAGCAGTACTTC.

J is TRBJ2-1 and V is TRBV2, with 14 bases that match TRBD2. Trimming cost V 7 bases and J 8 bases; bases outside gene matches: 10. The germline CDR1 and CDR2 sequences are SNHLY and FYNNEI. There are 16 residues in the CDR3. In DNA form, the CDR3 reads TGTGCCAGCATTGGGACTAGCGGGAGTAGGTTTGATGAGCAGTTCTTC. It codes for CASIGTSGSRFDEQFF. Supplemented by reference TRBV2 and TRBJ2-1, the full variable domain reads EPEVTQTPSHQVTQMGQEVILRCVPISNHLYFYWYRQILGQKVEFLVSFYNNEISEKSEIFDDQFSVERPDGSNFTLKIRSTKLEDSAMYFCASIGTSGSRFDEQFFGPGTRLTVL.

The J gene is TRBJ2-7, the V gene TRBV19, with D possibly being TRBD1 (6 bases). Trimming cost V 6 bases and J 5 bases, with 14 bases left between them. The CDR3 runs 13 residues. Germline CDR1 is LNHDA and CDR2 is SQIVND (reference sequence). The CDR3 reads CASRDLRGHEQYF. CDR3 bases: TGTGCCAGTAGGGACCTCAGGGGTCACGAGCAGTACTTC. Filled out from reference TRBV19 and TRBJ2-7, the complete variable domain reads DGGITQSPKYLFRKEGQNVTLSCEQNLNHDAMYWYRQDPGQGLRLIYYSQIVNDFQKGDIAEGYSVSREKKESFPLTVTSAQKNPTAFYLCASRDLRGHEQYFGPGTRLTVT.

The genes are TRBV20-1 and TRBJ1-2; D uncertain. V was clipped by 7 bases and J by 6 bases, with 9 bases between them. The CDR3 loop spans 10 amino acids. Per the germline V gene, CDR1 is DFQATT and CDR2 is SNEGSKA (reference sequence). The CDR3 DNA follows: TGCAGTGTCGCATACGATGGCTACACCTTC. It specifies CSVAYDGYTF.

This clonotype has only one observation. CDR3 residues: CASTGETEGVIYSNQPQHF. The CDR3 DNA is TGTGCCAGTACTGGGGAGACTGAGGGGGTTATCTATAGCAATCAGCCCCAGCATTTT. The V call is TRBV19, the J call TRBJ1-5, with D possibly TRBD1 on 6 matching bases. The CDR3 runs 19 residues. The V end was cut by 7 bases, the J end by 0 bases, with 25 bases between. In germline, CDR1 is LNHDA, CDR2 SQIVND (reference sequence).

V gene TRBV13 combines with J gene TRBJ2-7; maybe TRBD2 (6 bases). Germline loops: CDR1 PRHDT, CDR2 FYEKMQ (reference sequence). CDR3 length: 14 residues. The germline V and J ends were trimmed by 7 bases and 1 base, with 14 bases remaining between them. The CDR3 here is CASTPRGSSYEQYF. The DNA of the CDR3 is TGTGCCAGCACCCCTCGGGGGAGTTCCTACGAGCAGTACTTC.

V is TRBV7-9 and J is TRBJ2-7, with D possibly TRBD2 on 7 matching bases. The V gene's germline CDR1 is SEHNR and CDR2 FQNEAQ (reference sequence). The CDR3 extends over 17 amino acids. V gave up 3 bases and J gave up 0 bases, with 18 bases separating them. The CDR3 reads CASSFRGGGEDSYEQYF. CDR3 DNA: TGTGCCAGCAGCTTCAGGGGAGGGGGAGAGGACTCCTACGAGCAGTACTTC.

In its sample, this clonotype was seen once. The rearrangement links TRBV13 to TRBJ2-5; D is unresolved. The CDR3 runs to 15 residues. V was trimmed by 5 bases and J by 3 bases, leaving 16 bases between them. Germline CDR1 PRHDT, CDR2 FYEKMQ (reference sequence). The CDR3 nucleotides are TGTGCCAGCAGCGGAGTGGTAGAAGGGAAAGAGACCCAGTACTTC. Translation: CASSGVVEGKETQYF.

The chain couples TRBV28 to TRBJ1-2; no firm D call. The CDR3 has 15 amino acids. V was pared by 5 bases and J by 7 bases, with 20 bases between. Germline V gene data show CDR1 as MDHEN and CDR2 as SYDVKM. CDR3 in DNA: TGTGCCAGCAGTCCCCCATCCCCCAGTTTGGGTGGCTACACCTTC. Residues: CASSPPSPSLGGYTF.

The V and J genes are TRBV2 and TRBJ2-7; TRBD1 might be the D (6 bases). The CDR3 spans 14 residues. CDR1 is SNHLY, CDR2 FYNNEI, per germline. Between the trimmed V and J ends, which lost 0 bases and 6 bases, there was a span of 12 bases. CDR3: CASSEAGAGVEQYF. The CDR3 DNA is TGTGCCAGCAGTGAAGCAGGGGCAGGGGTCGAGCAGTACTTC.

The V call is TRBV30, the J call TRBJ2-2; no firm D call. The CDR3 length is 12 residues. The V and J ends lost 3 bases and 7 bases respectively, with 9 bases between them. Germline V gene data show CDR1 as GTSNPN and CDR2 as SVGIG (reference sequence). CDR3 in amino acids: CAWRPDGGELFF. CDR3 coding DNA: TGTGCCTGGAGGCCAGATGGCGGGGAGCTGTTTTTT.

The chain uses TRBV6-2 or TRBV6-3 and TRBJ2-3; D is undetermined. V was trimmed by 0 bases and J by 6 bases, leaving 13 bases between them. Per germline, CDR1 MNHEY and CDR2 SVGEGT. This CDR3 contains 15 residues. DNA for the CDR3: TGTGCCAGCAGTTACTCGACTGCCAGGTCGGATACGCAGTATTTT. It translates to CASSYSTARSDTQYF.

This clonotype appeared once. The chain carries TRBV4-3 and TRBJ1-5, with a possible D match to TRBD1 (6 bases). Looked up from germline, CDR1 is LGHNA and CDR2 is YSLEER. V lost 0 bases and J 1 base, leaving 10 bases between the germline ends. This CDR3 has 16 residues. The CDR3, as DNA: TGCGCCAGCAGCCAAGATAGGCAGGGGAGCAATCAGCCCCAGCATTTT. This sequence encodes CASSQDRQGSNQPQHF.

This clonotype was recorded a few times. The CDR3 nucleotides are TGTGCCAGCAGTTTATCGGGGAGAGGCTACGAGCAGTACTTC. Translating it yields CASSLSGRGYEQYF. This sequence joins TRBV7-9 and TRBJ2-7; D might be TRBD2 (5 bases). Germline CDR1 SEHNR, CDR2 FQNEAQ (reference sequence). The CDR3 loop spans 14 amino acids. Trimming pared 6 bases from V and 3 bases from J, leaving 15 bases between.

V and J are TRBV2 and TRBJ1-5; D is unresolved. This CDR3 comprises 17 residues. V dropped 3 bases and J dropped 3 bases, with 18 bases sitting between them. Germline V gene data show CDR1 as SNHLY and CDR2 as FYNNEI. The CDR3 nucleotides read TGTGCCAGCAGTGAGGGATGGGGAAAGGGCTTCAATCAGCCCCAGCATTTT. Protein product: CASSEGWGKGFNQPQHF.

V is TRBV5-1 and J is TRBJ2-7; 7 bases map to TRBD1. This CDR3 has 14 amino acids. Germline lookup yields CDR1 SGHRS and CDR2 YFSETQ. Germline trimming cut 4 bases from V and 0 bases from J; bases unmatched to any gene: 4. The CDR3 DNA reads as TGCGCCAGCAGCACCTGGGACAGCTCCTACGAGCAGTACTTC. Protein sequence: CASSTWDSSYEQYF.